This is a list of T cell receptor beta chains from one sample in a study of shared T cell receptors in the human thymus. Data came from immunoSEQ multiplex PCR; TCRdb stores just in-frame clones and leaves some out. The sample shows some 700,000 clones, over 75% of them seen only once. A further study also used this sample, focusing on human thymus T cells.

Input material: thymocytes. These receptors all stem from a boy under three years old with a congenital heart defect. Both conserved end residues are part of each CDR3. D genes are given only for firm matches. The size of a clone is reported for some rows only, either as once, few or many, or as a class for expanded clones.

clone_size j_call d_call v_call cdr3_nt cdr3_aa
- TRBJ2-2 TRBD2 TRBV18 TGTGCCAGCTCAATAGCTAGCGGGATCATAATGGGAAACACCGGGGAGCTGTTTTTT CASSIASGIIMGNTGELFF
- TRBJ2-1 TRBD1 TRBV4-1 TGCGCCAGCAGCCCGACCGGGACAGGGGGCTCCTACAATGAGCAGTTCTTC CASSPTGTGGSYNEQFF
once TRBJ1-1 - TRBV10-3 TGTGCCATCAGAGGCAGGGATTTTCACACTGAAGCTTTCTTT CAIRGRDFHTEAFF
- TRBJ1-5 TRBD1 TRBV30 TGTGCCTGGAGTAAGGCGCCCGGGACAGGAGATAATCAGCCCCAGCATTTT CAWSKAPGTGDNQPQHF
- TRBJ1-3 - TRBV30 TGTGCCTGCCTTTTGCGGGGGGCCTACTCTGGAAACACCATATATTTT CACLLRGAYSGNTIYF
- TRBJ1-1 - TRBV4-1 TGCGCCAGCAGCCAAGGGTCCGGGGCTGAAGCTTTCTTT CASSQGSGAEAFF
once TRBJ1-3 - TRBV7-9 TGTGCCAGCACGCCGGCAGGTTCGACCTCTGGAAACACCATATATTTT CASTPAGSTSGNTIYF
- TRBJ2-4 - TRBV7-8 TGTGCCAGCAGCTTAGGAATCTCGTCTATAGCCAAAAACATTCAGTACTTC CASSLGISSIAKNIQYF
few TRBJ2-7 TRBD2 TRBV4-3 TGCGCCAGCAGCCAAGTAGGGGACTACCCACTTGGGGGGTACGAGCAGTACTTC CASSQVGDYPLGGYEQYF
- TRBJ1-2 TRBD1 TRBV18 TGTGCCAGCTCACCGACAGGGGTCCTAGCCTATGGCTACACCTTC CASSPTGVLAYGYTF
- TRBJ2-3 TRBD2 TRBV30 TGTGCCTGGAGTGCACCCGGGACTAGCGGAAGCACAGATACGCAGTATTTT CAWSAPGTSGSTDTQYF